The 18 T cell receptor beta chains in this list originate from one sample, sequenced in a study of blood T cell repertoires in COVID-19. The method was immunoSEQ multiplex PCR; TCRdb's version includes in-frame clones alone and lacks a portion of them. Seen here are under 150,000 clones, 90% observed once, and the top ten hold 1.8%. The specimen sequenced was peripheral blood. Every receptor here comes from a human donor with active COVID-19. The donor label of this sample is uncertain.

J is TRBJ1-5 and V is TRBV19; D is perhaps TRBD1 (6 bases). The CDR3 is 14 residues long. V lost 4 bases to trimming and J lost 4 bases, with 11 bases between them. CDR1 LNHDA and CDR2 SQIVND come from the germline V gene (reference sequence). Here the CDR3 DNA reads TGTGCCAGTAGTACGGACAGAGTAAATCAGCCCCAGCATTTT. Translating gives CASSTDRVNQPQHF.

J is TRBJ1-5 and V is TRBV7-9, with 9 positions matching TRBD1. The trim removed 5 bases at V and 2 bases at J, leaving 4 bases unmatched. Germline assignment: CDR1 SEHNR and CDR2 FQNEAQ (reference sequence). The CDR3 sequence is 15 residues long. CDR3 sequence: CASSRDREGNQPQHF. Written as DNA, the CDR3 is TGTGCCAGCAGCCGGGACAGGGAGGGCAATCAGCCCCAGCATTTT.

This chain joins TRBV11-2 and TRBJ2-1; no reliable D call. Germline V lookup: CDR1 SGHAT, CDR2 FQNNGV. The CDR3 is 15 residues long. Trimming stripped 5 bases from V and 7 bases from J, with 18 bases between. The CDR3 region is CASSLRQGFFNEQFF. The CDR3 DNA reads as TGTGCCAGCAGCCTCAGGCAAGGCTTTTTTAATGAGCAGTTCTTC.

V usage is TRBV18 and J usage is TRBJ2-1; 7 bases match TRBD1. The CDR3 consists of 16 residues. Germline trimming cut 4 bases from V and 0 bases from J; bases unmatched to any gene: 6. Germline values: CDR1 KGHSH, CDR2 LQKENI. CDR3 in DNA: TGTGCCAGCTCACAAAGGGACAGAAGCTCCTACAATGAGCAGTTCTTC. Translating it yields CASSQRDRSSYNEQFF. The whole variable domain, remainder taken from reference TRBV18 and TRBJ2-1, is NAGVMQNPRHLVRRRGQEARLRCSPMKGHSHVYWYRQLPEEGLKFMVYLQKENIIDESGMPKERFSAEFPKEGPSILRIQQVVRGDSAAYFCASSQRDRSSYNEQFFGPGTRLTVL.

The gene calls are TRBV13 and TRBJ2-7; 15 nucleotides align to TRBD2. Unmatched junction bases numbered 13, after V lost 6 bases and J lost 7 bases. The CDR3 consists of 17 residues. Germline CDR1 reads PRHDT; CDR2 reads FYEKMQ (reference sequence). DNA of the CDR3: TGTGCCAGCAGGGATTCCGGGACTAGCGGGGGGCCTGGTGAGCAGTACTTC. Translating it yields CASRDSGTSGGPGEQYF.

DNA of the CDR3: TGTGCCAGCAGAGGGGGTAGAGCAGGAAACACCATATATTTT. Translation: CASRGGRAGNTIYF. The genes are TRBV2 and TRBJ1-3, with D possibly being TRBD1 (6 bases). The length of the CDR3 is 14 residues. The germline V gene encodes CDR1 SNHLY and CDR2 FYNNEI. Trimming left V 6 bases short and J 4 bases short, with 13 bases between. The variable domain in full, completed from reference TRBV2 and TRBJ1-3, reads EPEVTQTPSHQVTQMGQEVILRCVPISNHLYFYWYRQILGQKVEFLVSFYNNEISEKSEIFDDQFSVERPDGSNFTLKIRSTKLEDSAMYFCASRGGRAGNTIYFGEGSWLTVV.

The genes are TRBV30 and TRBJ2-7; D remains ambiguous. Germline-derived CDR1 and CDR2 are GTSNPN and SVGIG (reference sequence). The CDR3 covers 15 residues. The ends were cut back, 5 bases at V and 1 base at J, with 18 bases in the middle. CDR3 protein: CAWGDSRSPSYEQYF. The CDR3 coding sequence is TGTGCCTGGGGTGACTCTAGGAGTCCTTCCTACGAGCAGTACTTC.

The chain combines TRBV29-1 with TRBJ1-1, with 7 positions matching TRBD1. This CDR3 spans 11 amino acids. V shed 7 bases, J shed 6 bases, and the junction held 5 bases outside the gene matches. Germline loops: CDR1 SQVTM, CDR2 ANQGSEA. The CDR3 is CSGMTGPEAFF. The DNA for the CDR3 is TGCAGCGGGATGACAGGGCCTGAAGCTTTCTTT.

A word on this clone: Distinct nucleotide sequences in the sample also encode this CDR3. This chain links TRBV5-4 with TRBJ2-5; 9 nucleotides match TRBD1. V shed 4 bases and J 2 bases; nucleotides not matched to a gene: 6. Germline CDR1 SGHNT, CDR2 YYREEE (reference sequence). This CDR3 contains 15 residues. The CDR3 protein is CASSPDRGRQETQYF. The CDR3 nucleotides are TGTGCCAGCAGCCCGGACAGGGGAAGGCAAGAGACCCAGTACTTC. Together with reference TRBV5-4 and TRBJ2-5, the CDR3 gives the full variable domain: ETGVTQSPTHLIKTRGQQVTLRCSSQSGHNTVSWYQQALGQGPQFIFQYYREEENGRGNFPPRFSGLQFPNYSSELNVNALELDDSALYLCASSPDRGRQETQYFGPGTRLLVL.

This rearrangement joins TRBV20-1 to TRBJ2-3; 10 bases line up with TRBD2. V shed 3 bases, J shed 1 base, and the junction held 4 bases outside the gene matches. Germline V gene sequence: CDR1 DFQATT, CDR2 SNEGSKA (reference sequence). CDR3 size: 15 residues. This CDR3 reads CSASTSGARTDTQYF. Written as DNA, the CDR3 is TGCAGTGCTAGTACTAGCGGGGCGCGCACAGATACGCAGTATTTT.

The CDR3 spells CASSLRGGSLGEQFF. In nucleotides, the CDR3 is TGCGCCAGCAGCTTGCGGGGGGGCTCCCTAGGGGAGCAGTTCTTC. The chain links TRBV5-1 to TRBJ2-1, with 8 bases fitting TRBD2. Trimming removed 1 base from V and 10 bases from J; junction bases left unmatched: 10. Germline values: CDR1 SGHRS, CDR2 YFSETQ. The CDR3 runs to 15 residues. The whole variable domain, remainder taken from reference TRBV5-1 and TRBJ2-1, is KAGVTQTPRYLIKTRGQQVTLSCSPISGHRSVSWYQQTPGQGLQFLFEYFSETQRNKGNFPGRFSGRQFSNSRSEMNVSTLELGDSALYLCASSLRGGSLGEQFFGPGTRLTVL.

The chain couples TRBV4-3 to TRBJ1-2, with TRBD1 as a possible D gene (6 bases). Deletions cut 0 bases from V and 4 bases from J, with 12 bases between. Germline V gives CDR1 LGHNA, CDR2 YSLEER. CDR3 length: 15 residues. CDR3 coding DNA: TGCGCCAGCAGCCAAGATCGGGGGGGCCCCTATGGCTACACCTTC. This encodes CASSQDRGGPYGYTF.

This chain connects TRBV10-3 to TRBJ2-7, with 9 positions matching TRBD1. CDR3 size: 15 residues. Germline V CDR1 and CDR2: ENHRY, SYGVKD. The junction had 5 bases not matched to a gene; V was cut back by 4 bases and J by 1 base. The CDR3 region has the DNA TGTGCCATCAGTGGATACAGGGGGCCTTCCTACGAGCAGTACTTC. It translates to CAISGYRGPSYEQYF.

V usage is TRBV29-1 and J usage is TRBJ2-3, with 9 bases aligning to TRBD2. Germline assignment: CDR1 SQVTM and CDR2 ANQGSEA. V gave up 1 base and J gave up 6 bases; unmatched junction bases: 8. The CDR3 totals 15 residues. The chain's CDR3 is CSVEGGSGGTDTQYF. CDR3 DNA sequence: TGCAGCGTTGAAGGAGGTAGCGGGGGAACGGATACGCAGTATTTT.

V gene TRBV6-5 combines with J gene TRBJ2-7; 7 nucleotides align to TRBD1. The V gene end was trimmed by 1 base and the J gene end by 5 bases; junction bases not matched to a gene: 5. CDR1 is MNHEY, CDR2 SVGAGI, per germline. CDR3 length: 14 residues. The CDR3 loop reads CASSYFRTGHEQYF. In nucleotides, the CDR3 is TGTGCCAGCAGTTACTTTCGGACAGGCCACGAGCAGTACTTC.

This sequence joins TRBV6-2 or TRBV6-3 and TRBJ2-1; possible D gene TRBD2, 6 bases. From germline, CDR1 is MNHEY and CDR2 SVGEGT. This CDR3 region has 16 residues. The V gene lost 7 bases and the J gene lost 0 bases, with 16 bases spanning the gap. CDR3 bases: TGTGCCAGCACCCCCCCCGGGAGTTTCTCCTACAATGAGCAGTTCTTC. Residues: CASTPPGSFSYNEQFF.

In nucleotides, the CDR3 is TGTGCCAGCAGTACCCTCAGGGATCAGCCCCAGCATTTT. Its protein product is CASSTLRDQPQHF. The chain links TRBV6-5 to TRBJ1-5; TRBD1 is a possible D gene (5 bases). Germline CDR1 reads MNHEY; CDR2 reads SVGAGI. The CDR3 is 13 residues long. Trimming took 5 bases from V and 5 from J, leaving 10 bases between them.

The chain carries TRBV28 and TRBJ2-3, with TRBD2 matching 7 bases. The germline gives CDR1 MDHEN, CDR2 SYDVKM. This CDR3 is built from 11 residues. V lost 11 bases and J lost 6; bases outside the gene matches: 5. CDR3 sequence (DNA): TGTGCCGGCTCGCGGGGGGATACGCAGTATTTT. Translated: CAGSRGDTQYF.